This is a list of T cell receptor beta chains from one sample in a study of T cell responses to AZD1222 COVID-19 vaccine. Clones were read by immunoSEQ multiplex PCR, and TCRdb kept only the in-frame ones, dropping some. This sample has around 80,000 clones, with over 90% found just once. Here the sequenced sample was peripheral blood, taken on day 0 of AZD1222 vaccination. These receptor sequences come from an adult in good health. The CDR3 runs from the conserved cysteine through the conserved F or W. A D gene is named only where the DNA matches it firmly. The listing skips clone size in some rows; elsewhere it reads once, few, many or a size class.

TRBV28,12,TRBJ2-7,.,once,CASSLSITGVYF,TGTGCCAGCAGTTTATCCATTACGGGAGTATACTTC
TRBV12-3/TRBV12-4,13,TRBJ2-3,.,.,CASSLYNTDTQYF,TGTGCCAGCAGTTTGTATAACACAGATACGCAGTATTTT
TRBV5-1,14,TRBJ2-2,.,.,CASSVTVNTGELFF,TGCGCCAGCAGCGTGACCGTTAACACCGGGGAGCTGTTTTTT
TRBV7-2,15,TRBJ1-4,.,once,CASSFGEGRGEKLFF,TGTGCCAGCAGCTTTGGTGAGGGGCGCGGTGAAAAACTGTTTTTT
TRBV12-3/TRBV12-4,12,TRBJ2-1,.,.,CASSLQYNEQFF,TGTGCCAGCAGTTTACAGTACAATGAGCAGTTCTTC
TRBV28,17,TRBJ1-4,TRBD1,once,CASSLRSPGQGGEKLFF,TGTGCCAGCAGTTTAAGGTCTCCGGGACAGGGGGGTGAAAAACTGTTTTTT
TRBV2,14,TRBJ1-1,.,.,CASSERRRNTEAFF,TGTGCCAGCAGTGAAAGACGGAGGAACACTGAAGCTTTCTTT
TRBV3-1/TRBV3-2,17,TRBJ1-3,.,.,CASSQDVWGNSGNTIYF,TGTGCCAGCAGCCAAGATGTTTGGGGGAACTCTGGAAACACCATATATTTT
TRBV3-1/TRBV3-2,15,TRBJ2-7,TRBD2,.,CASSLPSGGPYEQYF,TGTGCCAGCAGCCTCCCTAGCGGGGGCCCCTACGAGCAGTACTTC
TRBV12-3/TRBV12-4,13,TRBJ1-1,TRBD1,.,CASSPTGYTEAFF,TGTGCCAGCAGTCCGACAGGGTACACTGAAGCTTTCTTT
TRBV28,15,TRBJ2-5,.,.,CASSLRQITKETQYF,TGTGCCAGCAGTTTAAGACAGATTACGAAAGAGACCCAGTACTTC
TRBV10-3,13,TRBJ2-5,.,.,CAISPRQGETQYF,TGTGCCATCAGTCCTAGGCAAGGGGAGACCCAGTACTTC
TRBV10-3,15,TRBJ2-2,.,.,CAISESQGSTGELFF,TGTGCCATCAGTGAGAGCCAGGGGTCCACCGGGGAGCTGTTTTTT
TRBV5-5,16,TRBJ2-5,.,.,CASSRALRGGQETQYF,TGTGCCAGCAGCCGTGCCTTGCGGGGCGGACAAGAGACCCAGTACTTC
TRBV19,18,TRBJ2-2,TRBD1,.,CASGPGGGLNAHTGELFF,TGTGCCAGTGGACCAGGGGGCGGGCTAAATGCCCACACCGGGGAGCTGTTTTTT
TRBV4-1,16,TRBJ1-6,.,.,CASSFGRSSYNSPLHF,TGCGCCAGCAGCTTCGGACGGAGCTCCTATAATTCACCCCTCCACTTT
TRBV19,14,TRBJ1-6,.,once,CASSIDQVVSPLHF,TGTGCCAGTAGTATCGACCAGGTAGTTTCACCCCTCCACTTT
TRBV3-1/TRBV3-2,13,TRBJ2-7,.,.,CASSQFKGYEQYF,TGTGCCAGCAGCCAATTTAAGGGTTACGAGCAGTACTTC
TRBV6-1,14,TRBJ1-3,TRBD1,.,CASSERDSGNTIYF,TGTGCCAGCAGTGAACGGGACAGCGGAAACACCATATATTTT
TRBV28,14,TRBJ1-1,.,.,CASSLTGGGTEAFF,TGTGCCAGCAGTTTGACAGGCGGGGGCACTGAAGCTTTCTTT
TRBV3-1/TRBV3-2,16,TRBJ1-4,.,.,CASSPSSGGGDEKLFF,TGTGCCAGCAGCCCCTCCTCGGGGGGTGGGGATGAAAAACTGTTTTTT
TRBV19,16,TRBJ2-1,TRBD2,.,CASSLQGLGAYNEQFF,TGTGCCAGTAGTCTCCAGGGACTAGGGGCCTACAATGAGCAGTTCTTC
TRBV29-1,14,TRBJ2-7,.,.,CSVGERYRAYEQYF,TGCAGCGTTGGGGAACGCTACAGGGCCTACGAGCAGTACTTC
TRBV6-5,16,TRBJ2-3,TRBD2,.,CASSYSRGAKQYTQYF,TGTGCCAGCAGTTACTCGCGGGGGGCGAAGCAATATACGCAGTATTTT
TRBV7-9,14,TRBJ2-3,TRBD1,.,CASSRRTGPDTQYF,TGTGCCAGCAGTCGTCGGACAGGGCCAGATACGCAGTATTTT
TRBV7-2,14,TRBJ1-5,TRBD1,.,CASSPGTGNQPQHF,TGTGCCAGCAGCCCCGGGACAGGCAATCAGCCCCAGCATTTT
TRBV3-1/TRBV3-2,17,TRBJ2-5,TRBD2,.,CASSQDIGASGGKTQYF,TGTGCCAGCAGCCAAGATATTGGAGCTAGCGGGGGGAAGACCCAGTACTTC
TRBV12-3/TRBV12-4,12,TRBJ1-2,.,.,CASTLTGYGYTF,TGTGCCAGCACCTTGACAGGCTATGGCTACACCTTC
TRBV19,14,TRBJ1-6,.,.,CASSIQGINSPLHF,TGTGCCAGTAGTATTCAAGGGATTAATTCACCCCTCCACTTT
TRBV19,15,TRBJ1-5,.,.,CASSTPNYSNQPQHF,TGTGCCAGTAGTACCCCAAATTATAGCAATCAGCCCCAGCATTTT
TRBV5-1,17,TRBJ2-2,.,once,CASSPTGLPTPIGELFF,TGCGCCAGCAGCCCGACTGGACTCCCAACCCCGATCGGGGAGCTGTTTTTT
TRBV12-5,16,TRBJ2-3,.,.,CASGLVSTGDTDTQYF,TGTGCTAGTGGTTTGGTTAGTACGGGGGACACAGATACGCAGTATTTT
TRBV5-1,14,TRBJ1-1,.,.,CASSLVGGIGEAFF,TGCGCCAGCAGCTTGGTTGGCGGGATCGGTGAAGCTTTCTTT
TRBV5-1,14,TRBJ1-5,.,.,CASSLDGGAQPQHF,TGCGCCAGCAGCTTGGATGGGGGAGCTCAGCCCCAGCATTTT
TRBV27,12,TRBJ1-6,.,.,CASSWGNSPLHF,TGTGCCAGCAGTTGGGGGAATTCACCCCTCCACTTT
TRBV18,17,TRBJ2-3,TRBD2,.,CASSPRLAGDLTDTQYF,TGTGCCAGCTCACCTAGACTAGCGGGGGACCTCACAGATACGCAGTATTTT
TRBV28,13,TRBJ1-5,.,.,CASSSWGNQPQHF,TGTGCCAGCAGTTCTTGGGGCAATCAGCCCCAGCATTTT
TRBV28,15,TRBJ2-2,.,.,CASSLLGQHTGELFF,TGTGCCAGCAGTTTATTGGGGCAGCACACCGGGGAGCTGTTTTTT
TRBV27,16,TRBJ2-2,TRBD2,.,CASSWEAGANTGELFF,TGTGCCAGCAGTTGGGAAGCGGGGGCCAACACCGGGGAGCTGTTTTTT